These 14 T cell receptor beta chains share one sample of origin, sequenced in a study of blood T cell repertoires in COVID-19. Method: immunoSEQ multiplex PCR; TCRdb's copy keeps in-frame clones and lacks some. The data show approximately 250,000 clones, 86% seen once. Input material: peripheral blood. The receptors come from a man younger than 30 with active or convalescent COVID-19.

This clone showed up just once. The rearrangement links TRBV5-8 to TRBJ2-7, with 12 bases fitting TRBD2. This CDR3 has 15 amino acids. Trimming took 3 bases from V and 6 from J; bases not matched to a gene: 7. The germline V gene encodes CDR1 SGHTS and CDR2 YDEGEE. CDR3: CASSWRLAGGSEQYF. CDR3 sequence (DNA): TGTGCCAGCAGCTGGAGGCTAGCGGGAGGGTCCGAGCAGTACTTC.

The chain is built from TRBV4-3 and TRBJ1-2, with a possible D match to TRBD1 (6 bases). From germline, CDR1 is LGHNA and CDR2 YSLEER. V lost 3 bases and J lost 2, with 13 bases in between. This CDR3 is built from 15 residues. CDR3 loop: CASSHALTGNYGYTF. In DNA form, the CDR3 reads TGCGCCAGCAGCCACGCGCTTACAGGGAACTATGGCTACACCTTC.

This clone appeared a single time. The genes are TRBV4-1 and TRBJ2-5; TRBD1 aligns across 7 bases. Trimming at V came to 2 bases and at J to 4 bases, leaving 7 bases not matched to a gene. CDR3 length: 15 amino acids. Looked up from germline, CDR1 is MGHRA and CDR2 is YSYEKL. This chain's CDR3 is CASSQSTGVRETQYF. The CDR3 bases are TGCGCCAGCAGCCAATCAACAGGGGTAAGAGAGACCCAGTACTTC.

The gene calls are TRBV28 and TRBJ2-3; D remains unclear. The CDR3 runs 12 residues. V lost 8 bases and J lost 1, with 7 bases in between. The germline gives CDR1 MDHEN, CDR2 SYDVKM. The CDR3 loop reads CASGEGTDTQYF. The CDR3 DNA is TGTGCCAGCGGAGAGGGCACAGATACGCAGTATTTT.

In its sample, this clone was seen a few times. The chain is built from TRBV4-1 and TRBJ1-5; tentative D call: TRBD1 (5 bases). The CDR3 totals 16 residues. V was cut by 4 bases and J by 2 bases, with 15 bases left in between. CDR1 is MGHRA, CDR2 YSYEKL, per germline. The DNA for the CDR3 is TGCGCCAGCAGCCGGGACGGGGGGATCGGCAATCAGCCCCAGCATTTT. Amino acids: CASSRDGGIGNQPQHF.

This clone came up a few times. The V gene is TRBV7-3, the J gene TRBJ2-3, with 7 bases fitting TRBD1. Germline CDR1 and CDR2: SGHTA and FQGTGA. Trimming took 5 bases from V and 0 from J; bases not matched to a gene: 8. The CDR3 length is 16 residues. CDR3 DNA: TGTGCCAGCAGCGCAGAAAGACAGGGAAGCACAGATACGCAGTATTTT. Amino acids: CASSAERQGSTDTQYF.

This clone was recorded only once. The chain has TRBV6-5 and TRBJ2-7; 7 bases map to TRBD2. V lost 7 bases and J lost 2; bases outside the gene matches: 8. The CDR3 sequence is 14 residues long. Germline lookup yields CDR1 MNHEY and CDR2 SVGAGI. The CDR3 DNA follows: TGTGCCAGCACCGAACGGGGGGACGCCTACGAGCAGTACTTC. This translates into CASTERGDAYEQYF.

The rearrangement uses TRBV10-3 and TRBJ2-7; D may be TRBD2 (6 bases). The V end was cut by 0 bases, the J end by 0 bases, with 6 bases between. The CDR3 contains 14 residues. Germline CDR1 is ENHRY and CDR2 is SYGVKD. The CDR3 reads CAISESGSSYEQYF. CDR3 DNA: TGTGCCATCAGTGAGTCCGGGAGCTCCTACGAGCAGTACTTC.

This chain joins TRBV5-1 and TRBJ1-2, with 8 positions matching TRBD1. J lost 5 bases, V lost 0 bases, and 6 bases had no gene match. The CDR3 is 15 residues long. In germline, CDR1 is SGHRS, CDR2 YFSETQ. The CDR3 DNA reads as TGCGCCAGCAGCTTGGAGGGACAGGCCACATATGGCTACACCTTC. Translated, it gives CASSLEGQATYGYTF.

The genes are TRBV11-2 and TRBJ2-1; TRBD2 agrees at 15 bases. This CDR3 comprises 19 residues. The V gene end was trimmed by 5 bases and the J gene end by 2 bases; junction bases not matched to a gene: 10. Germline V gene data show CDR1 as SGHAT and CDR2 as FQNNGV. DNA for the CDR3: TGTGCCAGCAGCCTACGGACTAGCGGGAGGGCCTTCCCCTACAATGAGCAGTTCTTC. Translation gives CASSLRTSGRAFPYNEQFF.

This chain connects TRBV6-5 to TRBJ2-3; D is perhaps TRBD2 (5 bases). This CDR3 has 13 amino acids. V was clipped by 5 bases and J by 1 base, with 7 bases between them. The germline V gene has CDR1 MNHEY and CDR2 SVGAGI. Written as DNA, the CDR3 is TGTGCCAGCAGTAACGGGGGCACAGATACGCAGTATTTT. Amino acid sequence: CASSNGGTDTQYF.

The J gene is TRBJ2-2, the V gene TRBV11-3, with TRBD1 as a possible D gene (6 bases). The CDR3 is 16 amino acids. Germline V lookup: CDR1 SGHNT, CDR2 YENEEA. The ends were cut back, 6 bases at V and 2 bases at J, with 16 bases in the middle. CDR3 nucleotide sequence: TGTGCCAGCAGAGATCGGGACAACCAAAACACCGGGGAGCTGTTTTTT. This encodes CASRDRDNQNTGELFF.

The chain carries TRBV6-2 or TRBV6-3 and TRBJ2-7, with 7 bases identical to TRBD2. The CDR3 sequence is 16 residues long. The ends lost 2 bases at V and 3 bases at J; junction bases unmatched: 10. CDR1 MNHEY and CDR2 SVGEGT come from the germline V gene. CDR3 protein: CASSYPLAATLYEQYF. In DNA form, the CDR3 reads TGTGCCAGCAGTTACCCCCTAGCGGCTACACTCTACGAGCAGTACTTC.

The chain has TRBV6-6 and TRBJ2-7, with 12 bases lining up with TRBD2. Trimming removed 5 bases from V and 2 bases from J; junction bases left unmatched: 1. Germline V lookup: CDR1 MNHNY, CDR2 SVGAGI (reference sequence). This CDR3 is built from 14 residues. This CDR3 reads CASSASGGAYEQYF. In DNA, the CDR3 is TGTGCCAGCAGTGCTAGCGGGGGGGCCTACGAGCAGTACTTC.